This TCR beta chain was sequenced for a study of blood T cells in healthy people across ages. Next came a second PCR, run for roughly 6 to 11 cycles, which used a sample-barcoded 5' primer along with a J-beta primer mix. At least 2.5 million CDR3-containing paired-end reads were obtained per sample. MiXCR was run by TCRdb on the 5' RACE reads, yielding one entry per CDR3 protein. The sample contains 1.5 million to 2 million distinct CDR3 sequences, 28% of which appear only once. Concerning this clonotype: This clone may be a read error of a much larger clone one base away.

In germline, CDR1 is SGHTA, CDR2 FQGNSA. This CDR3 has 16 residues. Trimming removed 0 bases from V and 7 bases from J; junction bases left unmatched: 12. The sequence was collected from a woman in her twenties or thirties in good health. This chain joins TRBV7-2 and TRBJ2-7; 7 bases line up with TRBD2. Sequences were obtained from blood. CDR3 sequence (DNA): TGTGCCAGCAGCTTAGCCCTAGCGGATTATGGGGGGGAGCAGTACTTC. Its translation is CASSLALADYGGEQYF. Full variable domain (rest looked up from reference TRBV7-2 and TRBJ2-7): GAGVSQSPSNKVTEKGKDVELRCDPISGHTALYWYRQSLGQGLEFLIYFQGNSAPDKSGLPSDRFSAERTGGSVSTLTIQRTQQEDSAVYLCASSLALADYGGEQYFGPGTRLTVT.